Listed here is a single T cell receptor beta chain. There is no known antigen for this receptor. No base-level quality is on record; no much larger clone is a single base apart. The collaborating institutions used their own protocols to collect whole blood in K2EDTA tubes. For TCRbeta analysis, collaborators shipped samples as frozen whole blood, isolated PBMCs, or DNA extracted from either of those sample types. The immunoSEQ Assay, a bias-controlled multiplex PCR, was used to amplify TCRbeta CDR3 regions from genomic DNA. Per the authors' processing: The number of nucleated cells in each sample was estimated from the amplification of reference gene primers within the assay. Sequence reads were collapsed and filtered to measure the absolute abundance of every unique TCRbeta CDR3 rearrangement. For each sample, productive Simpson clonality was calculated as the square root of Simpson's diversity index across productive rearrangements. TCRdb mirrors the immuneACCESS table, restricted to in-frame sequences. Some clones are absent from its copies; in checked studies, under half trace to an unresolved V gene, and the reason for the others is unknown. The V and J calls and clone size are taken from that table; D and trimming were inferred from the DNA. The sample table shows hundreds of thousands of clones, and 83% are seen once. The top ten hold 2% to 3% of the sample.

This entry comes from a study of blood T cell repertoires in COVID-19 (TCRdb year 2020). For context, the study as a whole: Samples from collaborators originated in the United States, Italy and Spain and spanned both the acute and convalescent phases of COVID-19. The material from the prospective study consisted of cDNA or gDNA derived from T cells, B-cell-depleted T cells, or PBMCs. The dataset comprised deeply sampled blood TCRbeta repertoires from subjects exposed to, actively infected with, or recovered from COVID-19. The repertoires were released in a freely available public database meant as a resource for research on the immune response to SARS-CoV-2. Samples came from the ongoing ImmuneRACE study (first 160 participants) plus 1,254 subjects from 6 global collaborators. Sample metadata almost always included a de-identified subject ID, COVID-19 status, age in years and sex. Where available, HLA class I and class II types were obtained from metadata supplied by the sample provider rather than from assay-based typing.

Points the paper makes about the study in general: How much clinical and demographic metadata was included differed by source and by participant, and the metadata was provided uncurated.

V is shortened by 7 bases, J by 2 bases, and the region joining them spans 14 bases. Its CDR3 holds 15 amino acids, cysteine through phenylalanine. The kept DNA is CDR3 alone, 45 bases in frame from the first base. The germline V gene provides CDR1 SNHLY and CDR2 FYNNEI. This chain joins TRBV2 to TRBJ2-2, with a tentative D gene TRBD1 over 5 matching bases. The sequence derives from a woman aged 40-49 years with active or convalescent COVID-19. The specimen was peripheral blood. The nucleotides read TGTGCCAGCATGAGAGGACATCTAAACACCGGGGAGCTGTTTTTT. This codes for CASMRGHLNTGELFF.